This TCR beta chain appears in the sequencing data of a study of cytomegalovirus exposure and HLA in healthy donors. Findings and limits, study-wide: The classifier reportedly diagnosed cytomegalovirus status with high sensitivity and specificity. Cytomegalovirus-associated TCR beta chains were listed, numbering more than 150.

TCRdb's table, derived via immunoSEQ multiplex PCR, lists solely in-frame clones and lacks some. The data show 38,000 or so clones, approximately 92% seen once. V was pared by 1 base and J by 1 base, with 3 bases of the junction left unmatched. The germline V gene encodes CDR1 SGHAT and CDR2 FQNNGV. The CDR3 extends over 16 amino acids. Details on this clone: Its antigen is not identified.

The sequenced sample was PBMCs. The sequence came from a man between 18 and 35 years old in good health and CMV-seronegative. The chain couples TRBV11-2 to TRBJ2-3, with 9 bases identical to TRBD2. The CDR3 is CASSLARLAGTDTQYF. The CDR3 DNA sequence: TGTGCCAGCAGCTTAGCCCGACTAGCGGGCACAGATACGCAGTATTTT. Full variable domain (rest looked up from reference TRBV11-2 and TRBJ2-3): EAGVAQSPRYKIIEKRQSVAFWCNPISGHATLYWYQQILGQGPKLLIQFQNNGVVDDSQLPKDRFSAERLKGVDSTLKIQPAKLEDSAVYLCASSLARLAGTDTQYFGPGTRLTVL.